These 25 T cell receptor beta chains originate from one sample sequenced in a study of T cell changes during pregnancy in multiple sclerosis. This table comes from immunoSEQ multiplex PCR, and its TCRdb copy is limited to in-frame clones, with some not included. The data contain under 60,000 clones, about 92% of them singletons. The specimen was CD4+ T cells from peripheral blood mononuclear cells, collected in the third trimester of pregnancy. The receptors come from a female donor with multiple sclerosis, enrolled in a pregnancy study.

V usage is TRBV5-1 and J usage is TRBJ1-2, with 7 bases identical to TRBD1. Germline CDR1 and CDR2: SGHRS and YFSETQ. The CDR3 sequence is 15 residues long. V gave up 2 bases and J gave up 5 bases; unmatched junction bases: 9. CDR3 loop: CASSFGQGRGYGYTF. CDR3 in DNA: TGCGCCAGCAGCTTTGGCCAAGGCAGGGGGTATGGCTACACCTTC.

This chain joins TRBV30 and TRBJ1-5; D unresolved. The V end lost 2 bases, the J end lost 4 bases, and 9 bases lay between the germline ends. Germline V gene data show CDR1 as GTSNPN and CDR2 as SVGIG (reference sequence). The length of the CDR3 is 13 residues. CDR3 DNA sequence: TGTGCCTGGAGTTTACGGGAGAATCAGCCCCAGCATTTT. Protein product: CAWSLRENQPQHF.

This clone was recorded once. The chain carries TRBV5-4 and TRBJ2-7, with 11 bases fitting TRBD1. Looked up from germline, CDR1 is SGHNT and CDR2 is YYREEE (reference sequence). Germline trimming cut 4 bases from V and 0 bases from J; bases unmatched to any gene: 6. This CDR3 is 16 amino acids long. The CDR3 DNA reads as TGTGCCAGCAGCCTGGACAGGGGGCGAGGCTCCTACGAGCAGTACTTC. Its protein is CASSLDRGRGSYEQYF.

CDR3 in DNA: TGTGCCAGCAGTAGACCGACCAGGGGAACGACTGAAGCTTTCTTT. It specifies CASSRPTRGTTEAFF. The chain couples TRBV28 to TRBJ1-1; D perhaps matches TRBD1 (6 bases). The V gene's germline CDR1 is MDHEN and CDR2 SYDVKM. The CDR3 is 15 amino acids. V gave up 5 bases and J gave up 5 bases, with 18 bases separating them.

The gene calls are TRBV6-5 and TRBJ2-7; 11 bases fit TRBD1. The CDR3 runs 16 residues. The trim removed 4 bases at V and 4 bases at J, leaving 9 bases unmatched. From germline, CDR1 is MNHEY and CDR2 SVGAGI. CDR3 DNA sequence: TGTGCCAGCAGTTCCTCCCGCGGACAGGGGGCTTACGAGCAGTACTTC. Translation gives CASSSSRGQGAYEQYF.

Only one count was recorded for this clone. The chain recombines TRBV5-1 with TRBJ2-7, with TRBD2 matching over 7 bases. The CDR3 contains 13 residues. Germline lookup yields CDR1 SGHRS and CDR2 YFSETQ. The V segment lost 6 bases and the J segment 2 bases; nucleotides outside the gene matches: 5. CDR3 sequence: CASKPGGTYEQYF. The CDR3 bases are TGCGCCAGCAAACCCGGGGGGACCTACGAGCAGTACTTC.

V is TRBV5-6 and J is TRBJ1-3, with 8 bases matching TRBD1. CDR1 SGHDT and CDR2 YYEEEE come from the germline V gene. The V segment lost 4 bases and the J segment 9 bases; nucleotides outside the gene matches: 12. The CDR3 has 15 amino acids. The CDR3 nucleotides read TGTGCCAGCAGCGACTCGAGACAGGGGCATGGCACCATATATTTT. Amino acids: CASSDSRQGHGTIYF.

The chain combines TRBV29-1 with TRBJ2-2, with D perhaps matching TRBD1 (6 bases). Trimming pared 1 base from V and 7 bases from J, leaving 13 bases between. The CDR3 contains 14 residues. The germline gives CDR1 SQVTM, CDR2 ANQGSEA. The DNA for the CDR3 is TGCAGCGTTGAAGGCAGGGGCGTGCACGGGGAGCTGTTTTTT. Encoded protein: CSVEGRGVHGELFF.

V gene TRBV5-1 combines with J gene TRBJ1-2, with TRBD1 matching over 8 bases. CDR1 is SGHRS and CDR2 is YFSETQ in the germline V gene. The trim removed 2 bases at V and 6 bases at J, leaving 3 bases unmatched. The CDR3 contains 13 residues. The CDR3 reads CASSFGQGDGYTF. CDR3 DNA sequence: TGCGCCAGCAGCTTCGGACAGGGAGATGGCTACACCTTC.

The chain combines TRBV7-2 with TRBJ2-7, with D perhaps matching TRBD2 (5 bases). The CDR3 runs 13 residues. The V gene lost 1 base and the J gene lost 5 bases, with 9 bases spanning the gap. Germline V CDR1 and CDR2: SGHTA, FQGNSA. The CDR3 reads CASSLVTGDEQYF. CDR3 nucleotides: TGTGCCAGCAGCTTAGTCACCGGGGACGAGCAGTACTTC. Full variable domain (outside the CDR3, taken from reference TRBV7-2 and TRBJ2-7): GAGVSQSPSNKVTEKGKDVELRCDPISGHTALYWYRQSLGQGLEFLIYFQGNSAPDKSGLPSDRFSAERTGGSVSTLTIQRTQQEDSAVYLCASSLVTGDEQYFGPGTRLTVT.

This clone was seen once. Lacking the conserved final phenylalanine or tryptophan, this CDR3 likely reflects a read error. Because the CDR3's place on the DNA is in doubt, the DNA is left out and the CDR3 is given as listed by TCRdb. This chain joins TRBV10-1 and TRBJ2-7; the D call in the table, TRBD1, was not verified against the DNA. The CDR3 is made up of 9 amino acids, end residues included. Germline V gene sequence: CDR1 WNHNN, CDR2 SYGVQD (reference sequence). The CDR3 is CASSGPGHP.

The chain couples TRBV10-3 to TRBJ1-2, with D hard to call. The V gene's germline CDR1 is ENHRY and CDR2 SYGVKD. V was clipped by 8 bases and J by 1 base, with 8 bases between them. The CDR3 runs to 12 residues. CDR3 loop: CAIFSINYGYTF. CDR3 nucleotides: TGTGCCATCTTTTCAATTAACTATGGCTACACCTTC.

The chain links TRBV19 to TRBJ1-5; 7 bases are a match to TRBD1. The germline V gene has CDR1 LNHDA and CDR2 SQIVND (reference sequence). This CDR3 is 14 amino acids long. With 5 bases clipped from V and 11 bases from J, the junction kept 12 bases outside the gene matches. CDR3 nucleotides: TGTGCCAGTAGTGTTACAGGGGCCGGCGCGACCCAGCATTTT. Translated, it gives CASSVTGAGATQHF.

The V gene is TRBV27, the J gene TRBJ2-2; 7 bases agree with TRBD2. The V segment lost 5 bases and the J segment 6 bases; nucleotides outside the gene matches: 12. This CDR3 has 16 residues. Looked up from germline, CDR1 is MNHEY and CDR2 is SMNVEV (reference sequence). CDR3 residues: CASSQLWSGGPGELFF. The CDR3, as DNA: TGTGCCAGCAGTCAGCTCTGGTCGGGGGGACCCGGGGAGCTGTTTTTT.

This chain uses TRBV4-2 with TRBJ1-4; 10 positions agree with TRBD1. Germline-derived CDR1 and CDR2 are LGHNA and YNFKEQ. The J segment lost 7 bases and the V segment lost 4 bases, leaving 12 bases of the junction unmatched. The CDR3 is made up of 17 amino acids. The CDR3 nucleotides are TGTGCCAGCAGCCCAGACAGGGGGCAGGAGGATGGTGAAAAACTGTTTTTT. Translated: CASSPDRGQEDGEKLFF.

The J gene is TRBJ2-2, the V gene TRBV18, with D maybe TRBD1 (6 bases). The V end was cut by 3 bases, the J end by 0 bases, with 11 bases between. Germline lookup yields CDR1 KGHSH and CDR2 LQKENI. This CDR3 has 16 residues. The CDR3 here is CASSPLGQTNTGELFF. The CDR3 region has the DNA TGTGCCAGCTCACCGCTAGGACAGACGAACACCGGGGAGCTGTTTTTT.

The CDR3 region has the DNA TGCGCCAGCAGCATCTGGGACAGGGGCGATGGCTACACCTTC. This translates into CASSIWDRGDGYTF. The rearrangement joins TRBV5-1 to TRBJ1-2; 10 bases agree with TRBD1. The CDR3 runs to 14 residues. Germline V gene lookup returns CDR1 SGHRS and CDR2 YFSETQ. The V and J ends lost 4 bases and 6 bases, in that order; junction bases with no gene match: 6.

CDR3 DNA: TGTGCCAGCAGCTTGGTTGGACAGCTGAACACTGAAGCTTTCTTT. Its protein is CASSLVGQLNTEAFF. This chain connects TRBV5-4 to TRBJ1-1; D may be TRBD1 (6 bases). The CDR3 totals 15 residues. Per the germline V gene, CDR1 is SGHNT and CDR2 is YYREEE (reference sequence). Trimming stripped 0 bases from V and 0 bases from J, with 9 bases between.

The CDR3 loop reads CASSERRGDTQYF. In nucleotides, the CDR3 is TGTGCCAGCAGTGAACGCAGGGGAGATACGCAGTATTTT. The rearrangement joins TRBV25-1 to TRBJ2-3, with D maybe TRBD1 (6 bases). This CDR3 is built from 13 residues. Germline V gene lookup returns CDR1 MGHDK and CDR2 SYGVNS. V was shortened by 2 bases and J by 5 bases, with 8 bases between the two germline ends.

Of note for this clone: Its ends do not fully match the called genes, so a read error is possible. The chain employs TRBV4-1 and TRBJ1-2; D is unresolved. Germline values: CDR1 MGHRA, CDR2 YSYEKL. The CDR3 has 13 amino acids. The CDR3 protein is CASSQDPFRFGRF. The CDR3 DNA is TGCGCCAGCAGCCAAGATCCCTTTCGTTTTGGCAGATTC.

V usage is TRBV9 and J usage is TRBJ2-1; 8 bases align to TRBD1. The CDR3 covers 15 residues. V lost 4 bases and J lost 4; bases outside the gene matches: 7. In germline, CDR1 is SGDLS, CDR2 YYNGEE. The CDR3 coding sequence is TGTGCCAGCAGCTCGACAGGGGCATTGTACAATGAGCAGTTCTTC. Amino acids: CASSSTGALYNEQFF.

The genes are TRBV13 and TRBJ2-6; D possibly corresponds to TRBD2 (6 bases). The CDR3 has 15 residues. V lost 5 bases and J lost 0, with 8 bases in between. Germline-derived CDR1 and CDR2 are PRHDT and FYEKMQ (reference sequence). CDR3 coding DNA: TGTGCCAGCAGCCGGGGGAGCTCTGGGGCCAACGTCCTGACTTTC. Translated: CASSRGSSGANVLTF.

The genes are TRBV7-6 and TRBJ1-1; TRBD1 agrees at 10 bases. The trim removed 5 bases at V and 1 base at J, leaving 4 bases unmatched. Germline-derived CDR1 and CDR2 are SGHVS and FNYEAQ. The CDR3 runs 15 residues. DNA of the CDR3: TGTGCCAGCAGCATTGGACAGGGGGGGAACACTGAAGCTTTCTTT. As protein: CASSIGQGGNTEAFF.

This chain uses TRBV13 with TRBJ1-1, with D possibly TRBD1 on 6 matching bases. The V end was cut by 2 bases, the J end by 11 bases, with 21 bases between. Germline CDR1 is PRHDT and CDR2 is FYEKMQ (reference sequence). This CDR3 has 15 amino acids. CDR3 bases: TGTGCCAGCAGCTTAAGGCAAGGGGGACGGACAGACGCTTTCTTT. Amino acid sequence: CASSLRQGGRTDAFF.

The V gene is TRBV6-1, the J gene TRBJ2-7; 14 nucleotides line up with TRBD2. V shed 0 bases and J 2 bases; nucleotides not matched to a gene: 9. The CDR3 covers 19 residues. Germline V gives CDR1 MNHNS, CDR2 SASEGT. Written as DNA, the CDR3 is TGTGCCAGCAGTGAAGCGCGTTACGGGACTAGCGGGAGAGCCTACGAGCAGTACTTC. Protein: CASSEARYGTSGRAYEQYF.